This T cell receptor (beta chain) was sequenced in a study of beta chain features in type 1 diabetes. On this clone: What it binds is unknown.

The CDR3 spans 11 residues. Looked up from germline, CDR1 is DFQATT and CDR2 is SNEGSKA (reference sequence). Overall study findings and caveats: Short templates might get an advantage during PCR, and this would be equal in patients and controls. Whether HLA type influences TCRB rearrangement remained unresolved here.

Reverse transcription of all isolated RNA meant that expressed TCRB transcripts were sequenced. The data were produced by immunoSEQ multiplex PCR, yet TCRdb's version contains in-frame clones alone and is incomplete. The repertoire holds 150,000 or so clones, with around 50% as singletons. The authors sorted CD4+ naive, central memory, regulatory and stem cell-like memory cells via CD45RO/CCR7/CD25/CD127/CD95/CD27. The sequenced material came from Tregs from blood. V gene TRBV20-1 combines with J gene TRBJ2-5; 7 nucleotides align to TRBD1. The end of the DNA aligns better with TRBJ2-7, so the J call may be wrong. The TCR comes from a man aged 18 to 30 in good health. The CDR3 here is CSARQGYEQYF. The CDR3 nucleotides read TGCAGTGCCAGACAGGGTTACGAGCAGTACTTC.